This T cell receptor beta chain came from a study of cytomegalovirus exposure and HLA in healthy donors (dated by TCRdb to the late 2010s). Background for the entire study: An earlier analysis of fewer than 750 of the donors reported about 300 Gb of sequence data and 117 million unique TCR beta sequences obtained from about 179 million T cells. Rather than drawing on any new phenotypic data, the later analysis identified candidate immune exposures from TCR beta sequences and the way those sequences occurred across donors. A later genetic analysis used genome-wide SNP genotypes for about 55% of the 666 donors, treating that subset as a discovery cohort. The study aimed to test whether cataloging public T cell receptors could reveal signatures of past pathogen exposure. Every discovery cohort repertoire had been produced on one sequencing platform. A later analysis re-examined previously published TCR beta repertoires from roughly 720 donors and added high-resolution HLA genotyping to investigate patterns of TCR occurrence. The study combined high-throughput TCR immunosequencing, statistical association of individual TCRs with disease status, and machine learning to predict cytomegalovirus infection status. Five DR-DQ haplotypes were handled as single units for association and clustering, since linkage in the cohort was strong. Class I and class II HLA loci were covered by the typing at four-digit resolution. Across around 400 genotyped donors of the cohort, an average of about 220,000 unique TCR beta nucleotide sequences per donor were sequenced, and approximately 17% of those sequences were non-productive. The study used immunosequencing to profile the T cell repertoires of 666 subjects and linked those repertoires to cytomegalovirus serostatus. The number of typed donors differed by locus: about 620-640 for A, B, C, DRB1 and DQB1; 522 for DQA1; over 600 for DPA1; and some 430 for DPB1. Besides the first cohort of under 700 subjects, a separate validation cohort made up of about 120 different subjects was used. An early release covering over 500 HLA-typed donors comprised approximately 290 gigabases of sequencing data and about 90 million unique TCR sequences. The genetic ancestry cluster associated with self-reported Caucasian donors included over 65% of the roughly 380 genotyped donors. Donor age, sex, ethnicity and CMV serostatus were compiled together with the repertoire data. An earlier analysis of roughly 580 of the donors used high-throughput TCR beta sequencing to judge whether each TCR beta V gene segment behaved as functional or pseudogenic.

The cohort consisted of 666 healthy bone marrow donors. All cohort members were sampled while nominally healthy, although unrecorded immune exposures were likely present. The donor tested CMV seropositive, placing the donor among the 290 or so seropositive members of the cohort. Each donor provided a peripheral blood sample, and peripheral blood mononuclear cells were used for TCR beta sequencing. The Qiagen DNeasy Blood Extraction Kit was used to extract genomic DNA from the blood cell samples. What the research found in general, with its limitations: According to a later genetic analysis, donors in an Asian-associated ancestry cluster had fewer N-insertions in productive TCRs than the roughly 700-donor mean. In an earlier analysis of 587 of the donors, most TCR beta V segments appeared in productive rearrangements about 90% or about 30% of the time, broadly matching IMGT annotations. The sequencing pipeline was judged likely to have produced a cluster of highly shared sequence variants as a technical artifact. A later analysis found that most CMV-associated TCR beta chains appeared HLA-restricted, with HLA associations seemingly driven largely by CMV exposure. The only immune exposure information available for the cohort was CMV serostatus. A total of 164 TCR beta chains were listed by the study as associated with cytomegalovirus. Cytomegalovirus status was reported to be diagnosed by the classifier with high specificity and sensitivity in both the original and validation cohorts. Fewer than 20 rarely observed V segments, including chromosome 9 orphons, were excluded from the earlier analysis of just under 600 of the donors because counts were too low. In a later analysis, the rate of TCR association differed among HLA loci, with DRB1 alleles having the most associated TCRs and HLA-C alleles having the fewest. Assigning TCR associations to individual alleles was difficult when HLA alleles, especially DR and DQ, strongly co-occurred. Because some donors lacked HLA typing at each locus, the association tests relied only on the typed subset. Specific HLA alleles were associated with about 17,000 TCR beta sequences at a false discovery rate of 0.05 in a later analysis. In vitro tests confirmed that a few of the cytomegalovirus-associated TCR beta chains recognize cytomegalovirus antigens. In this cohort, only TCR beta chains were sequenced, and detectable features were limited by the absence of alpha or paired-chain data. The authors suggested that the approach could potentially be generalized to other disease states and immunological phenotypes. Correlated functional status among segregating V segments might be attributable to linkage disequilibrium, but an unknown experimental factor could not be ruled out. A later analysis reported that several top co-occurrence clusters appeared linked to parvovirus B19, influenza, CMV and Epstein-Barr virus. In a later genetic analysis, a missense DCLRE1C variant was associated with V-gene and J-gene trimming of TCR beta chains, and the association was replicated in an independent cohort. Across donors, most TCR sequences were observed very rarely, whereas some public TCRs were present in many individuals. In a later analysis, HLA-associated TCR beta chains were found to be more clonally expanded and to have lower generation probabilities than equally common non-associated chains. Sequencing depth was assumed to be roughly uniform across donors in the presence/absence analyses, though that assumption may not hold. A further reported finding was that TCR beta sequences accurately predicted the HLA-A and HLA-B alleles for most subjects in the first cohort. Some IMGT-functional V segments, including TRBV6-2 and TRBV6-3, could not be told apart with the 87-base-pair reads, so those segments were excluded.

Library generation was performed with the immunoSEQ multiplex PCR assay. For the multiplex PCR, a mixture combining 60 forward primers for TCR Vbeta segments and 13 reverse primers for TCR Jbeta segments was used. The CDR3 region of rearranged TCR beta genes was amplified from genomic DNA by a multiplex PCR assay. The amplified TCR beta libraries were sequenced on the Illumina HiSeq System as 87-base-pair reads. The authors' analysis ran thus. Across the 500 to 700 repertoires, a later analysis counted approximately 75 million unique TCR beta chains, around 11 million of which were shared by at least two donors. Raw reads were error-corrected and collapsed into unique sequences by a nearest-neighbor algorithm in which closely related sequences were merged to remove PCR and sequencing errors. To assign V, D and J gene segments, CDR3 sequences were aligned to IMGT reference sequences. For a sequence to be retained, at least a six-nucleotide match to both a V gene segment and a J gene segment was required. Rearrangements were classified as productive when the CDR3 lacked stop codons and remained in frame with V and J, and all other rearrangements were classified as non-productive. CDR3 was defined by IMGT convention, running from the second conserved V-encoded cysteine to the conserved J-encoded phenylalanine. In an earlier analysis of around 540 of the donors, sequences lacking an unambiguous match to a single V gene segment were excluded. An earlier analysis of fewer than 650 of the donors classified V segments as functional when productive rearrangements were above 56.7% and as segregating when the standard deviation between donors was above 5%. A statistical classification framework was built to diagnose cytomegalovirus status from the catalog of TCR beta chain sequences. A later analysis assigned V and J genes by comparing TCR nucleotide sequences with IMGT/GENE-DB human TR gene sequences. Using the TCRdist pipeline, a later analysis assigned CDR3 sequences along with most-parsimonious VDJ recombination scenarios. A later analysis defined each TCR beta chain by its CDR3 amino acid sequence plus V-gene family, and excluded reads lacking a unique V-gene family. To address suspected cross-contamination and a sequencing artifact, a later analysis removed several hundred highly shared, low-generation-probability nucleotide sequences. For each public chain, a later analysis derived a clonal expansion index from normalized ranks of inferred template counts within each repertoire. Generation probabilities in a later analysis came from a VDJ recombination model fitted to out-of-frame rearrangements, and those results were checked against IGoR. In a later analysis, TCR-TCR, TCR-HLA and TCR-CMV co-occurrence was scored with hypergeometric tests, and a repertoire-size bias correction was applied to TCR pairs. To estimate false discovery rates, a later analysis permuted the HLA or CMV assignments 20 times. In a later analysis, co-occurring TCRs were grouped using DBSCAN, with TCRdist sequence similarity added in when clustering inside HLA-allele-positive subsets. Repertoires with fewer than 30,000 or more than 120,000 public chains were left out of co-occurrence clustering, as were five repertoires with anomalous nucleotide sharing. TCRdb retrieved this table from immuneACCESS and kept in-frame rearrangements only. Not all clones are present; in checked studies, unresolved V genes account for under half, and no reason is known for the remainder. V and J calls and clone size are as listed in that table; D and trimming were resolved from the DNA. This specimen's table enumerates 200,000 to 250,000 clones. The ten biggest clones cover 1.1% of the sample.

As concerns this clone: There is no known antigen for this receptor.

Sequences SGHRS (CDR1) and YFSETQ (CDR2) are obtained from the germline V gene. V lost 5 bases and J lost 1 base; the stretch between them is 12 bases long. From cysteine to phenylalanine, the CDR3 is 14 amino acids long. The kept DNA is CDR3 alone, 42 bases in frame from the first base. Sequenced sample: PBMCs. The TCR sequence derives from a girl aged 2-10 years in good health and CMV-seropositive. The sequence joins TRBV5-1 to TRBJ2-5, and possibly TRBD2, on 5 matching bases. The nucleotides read TGCGCCAGCAGGTTCAGCGGAAGCCAAGAGACCCAGTACTTC. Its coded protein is CASRFSGSQETQYF.